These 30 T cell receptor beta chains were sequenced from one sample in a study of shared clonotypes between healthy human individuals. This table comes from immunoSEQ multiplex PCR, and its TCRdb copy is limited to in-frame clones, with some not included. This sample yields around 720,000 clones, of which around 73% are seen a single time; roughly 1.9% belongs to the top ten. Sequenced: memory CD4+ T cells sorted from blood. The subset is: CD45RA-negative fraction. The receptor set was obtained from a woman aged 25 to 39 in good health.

CDR3 coding DNA: TGCGCCAGCAGCCAAGATCCAGGGGTCAATCAGCCCCAGCATTTT. It translates to CASSQDPGVNQPQHF. The gene calls are TRBV4-1 and TRBJ1-5, with D perhaps TRBD1 (6 bases). The V gene's germline CDR1 is MGHRA and CDR2 YSYEKL. CDR3 size: 15 residues. V was shortened by 0 bases and J by 3 bases, with 9 bases between the two germline ends.

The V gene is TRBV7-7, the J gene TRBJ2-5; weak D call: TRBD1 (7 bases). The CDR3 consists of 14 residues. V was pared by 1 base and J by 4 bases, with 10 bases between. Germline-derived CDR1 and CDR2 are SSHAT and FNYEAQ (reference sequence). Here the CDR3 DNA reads TGTGCCAGCAGCTTAGGCGGGGACAGAGAGACCCAGTACTTC. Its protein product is CASSLGGDRETQYF.

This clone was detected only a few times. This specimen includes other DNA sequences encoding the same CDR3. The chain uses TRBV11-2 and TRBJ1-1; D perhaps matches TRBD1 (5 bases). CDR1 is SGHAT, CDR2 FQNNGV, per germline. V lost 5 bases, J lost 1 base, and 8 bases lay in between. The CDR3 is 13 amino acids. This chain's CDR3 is CASSSDRNTEAFF. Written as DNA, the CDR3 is TGTGCCAGCAGCAGCGACAGGAACACTGAAGCTTTCTTT. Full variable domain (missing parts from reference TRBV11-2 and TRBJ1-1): EAGVAQSPRYKIIEKRQSVAFWCNPISGHATLYWYQQILGQGPKLLIQFQNNGVVDDSQLPKDRFSAERLKGVDSTLKIQPAKLEDSAVYLCASSSDRNTEAFFGQGTRLTVV.

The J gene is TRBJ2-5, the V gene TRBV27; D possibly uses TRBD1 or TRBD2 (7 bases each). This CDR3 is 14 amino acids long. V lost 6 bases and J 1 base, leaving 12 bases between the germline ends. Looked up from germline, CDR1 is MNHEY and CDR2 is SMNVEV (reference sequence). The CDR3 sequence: CASRREGAQETQYF. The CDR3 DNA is TGTGCCAGCAGGAGGGAGGGGGCCCAAGAGACCCAGTACTTC.

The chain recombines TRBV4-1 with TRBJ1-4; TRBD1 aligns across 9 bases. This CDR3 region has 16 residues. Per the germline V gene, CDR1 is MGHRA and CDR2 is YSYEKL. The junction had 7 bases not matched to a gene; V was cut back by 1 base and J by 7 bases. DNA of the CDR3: TGCGCCAGCAGCCAAGTGAGGGACAGGGAACCTGAAAAACTGTTTTTT. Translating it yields CASSQVRDREPEKLFF.

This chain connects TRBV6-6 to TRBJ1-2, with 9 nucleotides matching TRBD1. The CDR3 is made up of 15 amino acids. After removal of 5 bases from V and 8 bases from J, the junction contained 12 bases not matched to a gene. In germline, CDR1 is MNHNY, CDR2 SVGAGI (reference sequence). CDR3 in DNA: TGTGCCAGCAGTCCGACATCCGGACAGGGGTCGGGCTACACCTTC. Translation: CASSPTSGQGSGYTF.

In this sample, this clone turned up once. CDR3 sequence: CASSLSGRGETQYF. DNA for the CDR3: TGTGCCAGCAGCCTAAGCGGGAGAGGAGAGACCCAGTACTTC. This rearrangement joins TRBV14 to TRBJ2-5, with 8 bases aligning to TRBD2. The V segment lost 4 bases and the J segment 4 bases; nucleotides outside the gene matches: 5. The germline V gene has CDR1 SGHDN and CDR2 FVKESK. The CDR3 is 14 amino acids.

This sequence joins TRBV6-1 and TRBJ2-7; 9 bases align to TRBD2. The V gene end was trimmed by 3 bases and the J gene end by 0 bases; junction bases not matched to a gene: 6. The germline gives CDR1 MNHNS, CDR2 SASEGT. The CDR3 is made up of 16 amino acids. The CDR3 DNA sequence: TGTGCCAGCAGTGACCTAGCGGGGTCCTTCTCCTACGAGCAGTACTTC. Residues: CASSDLAGSFSYEQYF.

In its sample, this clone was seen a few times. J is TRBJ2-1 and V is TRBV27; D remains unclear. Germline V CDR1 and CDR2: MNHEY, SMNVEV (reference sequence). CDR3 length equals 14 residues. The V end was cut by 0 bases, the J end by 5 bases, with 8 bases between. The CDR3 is CASSLSRLDNEQFF. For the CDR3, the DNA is TGTGCCAGCAGTTTATCACGCTTAGACAATGAGCAGTTCTTC.

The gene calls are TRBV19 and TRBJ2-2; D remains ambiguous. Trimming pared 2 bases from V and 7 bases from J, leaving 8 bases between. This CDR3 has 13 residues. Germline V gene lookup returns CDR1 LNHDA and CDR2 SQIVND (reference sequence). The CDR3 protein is CASSITFGGELFF. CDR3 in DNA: TGTGCCAGTAGTATAACATTCGGCGGGGAGCTGTTTTTT. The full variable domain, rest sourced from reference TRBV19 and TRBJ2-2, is DGGITQSPKYLFRKEGQNVTLSCEQNLNHDAMYWYRQDPGQGLRLIYYSQIVNDFQKGDIAEGYSVSREKKESFPLTVTSAQKNPTAFYLCASSITFGGELFFGEGSRLTVL.

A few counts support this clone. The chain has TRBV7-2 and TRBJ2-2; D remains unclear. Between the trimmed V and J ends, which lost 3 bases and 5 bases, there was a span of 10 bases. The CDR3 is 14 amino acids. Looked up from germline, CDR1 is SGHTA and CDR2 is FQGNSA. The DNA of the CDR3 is TGTGCCAGCAGCTTCTCCCCTCTGACCGGGGAGCTGTTTTTT. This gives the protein CASSFSPLTGELFF.

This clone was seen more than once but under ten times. CDR3 nucleotides: TGTGCCAGCAGCTTGGAGACCGGCGGGGAGCTGTTTTTT. Amino acid sequence: CASSLETGGELFF. The chain combines TRBV5-4 with TRBJ2-2, with no clear D. CDR3 length equals 13 residues. Germline values: CDR1 SGHNT, CDR2 YYREEE (reference sequence). V gave up 0 bases and J gave up 7 bases, with 7 bases separating them.

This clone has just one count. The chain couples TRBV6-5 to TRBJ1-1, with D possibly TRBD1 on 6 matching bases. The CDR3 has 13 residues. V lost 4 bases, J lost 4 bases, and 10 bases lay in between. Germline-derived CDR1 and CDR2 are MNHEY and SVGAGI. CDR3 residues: CASSFGGGTEAFF. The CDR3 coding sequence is TGTGCCAGCAGTTTTGGAGGGGGCACTGAAGCTTTCTTT.

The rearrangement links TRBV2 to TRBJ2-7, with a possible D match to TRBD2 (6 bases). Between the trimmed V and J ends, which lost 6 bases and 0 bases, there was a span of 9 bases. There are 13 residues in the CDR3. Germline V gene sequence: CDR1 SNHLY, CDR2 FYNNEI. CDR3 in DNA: TGTGCCAGCAGGGCCGGGAGCTCCTACGAGCAGTACTTC. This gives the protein CASRAGSSYEQYF.

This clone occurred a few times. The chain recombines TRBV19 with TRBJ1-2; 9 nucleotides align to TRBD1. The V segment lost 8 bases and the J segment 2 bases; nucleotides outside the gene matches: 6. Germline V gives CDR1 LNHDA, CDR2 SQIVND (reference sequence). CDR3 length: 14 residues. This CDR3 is CASAKQGANYGYTF. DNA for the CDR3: TGTGCCAGTGCCAAACAGGGGGCGAACTATGGCTACACCTTC.

This CDR3 reads CATSRPFGTGLNEQFF. The CDR3 nucleotides are TGTGCCACCAGTCGACCGTTCGGGACTGGTCTCAATGAGCAGTTCTTC. The rearrangement joins TRBV15 to TRBJ2-1; TRBD2 might be the D (6 bases). CDR1 is LNHNV, CDR2 YYDKDF, per germline (reference sequence). The length of the CDR3 is 16 residues. V lost 6 bases and J lost 6, with 21 bases in between.

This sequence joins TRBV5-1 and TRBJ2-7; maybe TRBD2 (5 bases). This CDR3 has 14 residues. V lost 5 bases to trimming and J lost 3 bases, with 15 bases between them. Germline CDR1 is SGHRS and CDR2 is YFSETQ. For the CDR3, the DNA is TGCGCCAGCAGTCTCCTGGCGGGTCGCTACGAGCAGTACTTC. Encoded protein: CASSLLAGRYEQYF.

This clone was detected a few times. This CDR3 is CASSREFTGELFF. In DNA form, the CDR3 reads TGTGCCAGTAGCAGGGAATTCACCGGGGAGCTGTTTTTT. The genes are TRBV19 and TRBJ2-2, with D maybe TRBD1 (5 bases). The CDR3 contains 13 residues. The V and J ends lost 6 bases and 4 bases respectively, with 9 bases between them. Per germline, CDR1 LNHDA and CDR2 SQIVND (reference sequence).

The CDR3 nucleotides read TGCGCCAGCGGAAGCCGGGGAGAGACCCAGTACTTC. Translating it yields CASGSRGETQYF. The chain joins TRBV5-1 to TRBJ2-5, with D possibly TRBD2 on 5 matching bases. The germline V gene encodes CDR1 SGHRS and CDR2 YFSETQ. V lost 7 bases and J 4 bases, leaving 11 bases between the germline ends. CDR3 length equals 12 residues.

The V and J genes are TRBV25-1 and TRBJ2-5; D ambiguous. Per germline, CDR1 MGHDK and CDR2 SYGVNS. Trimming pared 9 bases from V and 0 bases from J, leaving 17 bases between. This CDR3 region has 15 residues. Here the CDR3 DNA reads TGTGCCAGTTCAGATTCGGTCCCATACCAAGAGACCCAGTACTTC. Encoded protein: CASSDSVPYQETQYF.

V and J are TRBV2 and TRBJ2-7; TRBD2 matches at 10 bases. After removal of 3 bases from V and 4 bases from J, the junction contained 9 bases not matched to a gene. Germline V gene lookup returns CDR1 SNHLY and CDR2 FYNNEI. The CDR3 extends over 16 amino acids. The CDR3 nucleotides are TGTGCCAGCAGTGACTTTCTTTCTAGCGGGAGTTACGAGCAGTACTTC. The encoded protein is CASSDFLSSGSYEQYF.

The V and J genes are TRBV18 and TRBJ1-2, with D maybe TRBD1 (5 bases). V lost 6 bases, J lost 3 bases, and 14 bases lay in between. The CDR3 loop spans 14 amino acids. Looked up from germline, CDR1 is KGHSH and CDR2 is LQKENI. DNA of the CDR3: TGTGCCAGCTCCGTGGGACGGCAGTACTATGGCTACACCTTC. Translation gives CASSVGRQYYGYTF.

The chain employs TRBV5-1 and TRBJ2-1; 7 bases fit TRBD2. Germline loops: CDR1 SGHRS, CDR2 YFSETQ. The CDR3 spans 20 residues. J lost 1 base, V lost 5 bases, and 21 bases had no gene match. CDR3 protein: CASSFPDGVRGGPSYNEQFF. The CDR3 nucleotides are TGCGCCAGCAGTTTTCCCGATGGGGTGCGGGGAGGGCCGTCCTACAATGAGCAGTTCTTC.

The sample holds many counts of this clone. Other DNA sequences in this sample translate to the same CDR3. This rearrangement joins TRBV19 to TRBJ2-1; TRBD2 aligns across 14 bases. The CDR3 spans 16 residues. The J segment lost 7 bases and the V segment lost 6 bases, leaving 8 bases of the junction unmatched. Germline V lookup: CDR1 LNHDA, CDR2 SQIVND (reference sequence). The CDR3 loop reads CASRPPGLAGVNEQFF. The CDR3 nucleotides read TGTGCCAGTAGGCCCCCGGGACTAGCGGGAGTAAATGAGCAGTTCTTC.

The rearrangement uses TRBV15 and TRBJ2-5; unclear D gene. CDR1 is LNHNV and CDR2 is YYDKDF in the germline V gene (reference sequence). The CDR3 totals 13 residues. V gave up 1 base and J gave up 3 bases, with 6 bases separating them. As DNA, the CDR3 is TGTGCCACCAGCAGAGTTTGGGAAGAGACCCAGTACTTC. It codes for CATSRVWEETQYF.

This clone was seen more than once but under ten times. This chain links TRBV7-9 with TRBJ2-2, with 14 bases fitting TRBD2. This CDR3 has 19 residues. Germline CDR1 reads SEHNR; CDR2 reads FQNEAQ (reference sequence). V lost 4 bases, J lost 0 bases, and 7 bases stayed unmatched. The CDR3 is CASSSPGLAGEPNTGELFF. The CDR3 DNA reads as TGTGCCAGCAGCTCGCCGGGACTAGCGGGAGAACCGAACACCGGGGAGCTGTTTTTT.

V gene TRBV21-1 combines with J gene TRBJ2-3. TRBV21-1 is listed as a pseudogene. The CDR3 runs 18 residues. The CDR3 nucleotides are TGTGCCAGCAGCACACCGGCCCACCCCGCTACCGACACAGATACGCAGTATTTT. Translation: CASSTPAHPATDTDTQYF.

The DNA for the CDR3 is TGTGCCTGGAGGCCGGGACATGACTTCTACGAGCAGTACTTC. Translated: CAWRPGHDFYEQYF. The chain combines TRBV30 with TRBJ2-7; weak D call: TRBD1 (6 bases). V dropped 3 bases and J dropped 3 bases, with 15 bases sitting between them. The CDR3 loop spans 14 amino acids. Germline loops: CDR1 GTSNPN, CDR2 SVGIG (reference sequence).

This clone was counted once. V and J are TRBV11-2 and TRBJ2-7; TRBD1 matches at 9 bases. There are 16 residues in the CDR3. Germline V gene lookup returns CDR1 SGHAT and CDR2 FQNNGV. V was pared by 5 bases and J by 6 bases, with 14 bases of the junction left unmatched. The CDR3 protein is CASSKQPPGQGAEQYF. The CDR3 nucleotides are TGTGCCAGCAGCAAGCAACCTCCGGGACAGGGAGCCGAGCAGTACTTC.

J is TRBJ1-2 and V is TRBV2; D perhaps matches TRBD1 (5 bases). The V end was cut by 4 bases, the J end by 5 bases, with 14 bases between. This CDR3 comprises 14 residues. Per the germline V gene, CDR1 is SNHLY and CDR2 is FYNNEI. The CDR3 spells CASSGSGRGYGYTF. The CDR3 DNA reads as TGTGCCAGCAGTGGTTCAGGGCGGGGGTATGGCTACACCTTC.